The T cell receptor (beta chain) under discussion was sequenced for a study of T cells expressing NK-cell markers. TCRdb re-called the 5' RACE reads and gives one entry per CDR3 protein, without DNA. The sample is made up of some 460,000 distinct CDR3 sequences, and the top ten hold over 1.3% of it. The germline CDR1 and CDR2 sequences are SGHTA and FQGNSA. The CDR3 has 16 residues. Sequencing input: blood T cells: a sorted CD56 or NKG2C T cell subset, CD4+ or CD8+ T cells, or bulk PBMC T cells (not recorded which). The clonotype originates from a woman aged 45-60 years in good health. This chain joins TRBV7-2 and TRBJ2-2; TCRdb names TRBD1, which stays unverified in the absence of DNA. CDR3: CASSLRSGLSTGELFF. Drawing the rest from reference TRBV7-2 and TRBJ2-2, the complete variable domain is GAGVSQSPSNKVTEKGKDVELRCDPISGHTALYWYRQSLGQGLEFLIYFQGNSAPDKSGLPSDRFSAERTGGSVSTLTIQRTQQEDSAVYLCASSLRSGLSTGELFFGEGSRLTVL.